Shown below are 30 T cell receptor beta chains from a single sample sequenced in a study of radiation and T cells in renal cell carcinoma. Time point specified: blood 4 weeks post-SBRT, at nephrectomy. This sample's treatment: 15 Gy SBRT to primary tumor, nephrectomy 4 weeks later. Method: immunoSEQ multiplex PCR; TCRdb's copy keeps in-frame clones and lacks some. The sample yields around 77,000 clones, approximately 82% seen once. This specimen was blood, taken from a patient whose treatment included radiotherapy and nephrectomy. These TCRs come from a woman aged 55-75 years with renal cell carcinoma.

The chain uses TRBV5-1 and TRBJ1-2; unclear D gene. From germline, CDR1 is SGHRS and CDR2 YFSETQ. The CDR3 contains 13 residues. V gave up 0 bases and J gave up 8 bases, with 11 bases separating them. The CDR3 nucleotides are TGCGCCAGCAGCTTGGCCGAGGTGCCCGGCTACACCTTC. Its translation: CASSLAEVPGYTF.

The chain is built from TRBV7-2 and TRBJ1-4; D is perhaps TRBD1 (5 bases). Germline CDR1 SGHTA, CDR2 FQGNSA. V was trimmed by 4 bases and J by 4 bases, leaving 13 bases between them. The length of the CDR3 is 15 residues. The CDR3 reads CASSSYTGVNEKLFF. In nucleotides, the CDR3 is TGTGCCAGCAGCTCTTACACAGGAGTTAATGAAAAACTGTTTTTT. The full variable domain, rest sourced from reference TRBV7-2 and TRBJ1-4, is GAGVSQSPSNKVTEKGKDVELRCDPISGHTALYWYRQSLGQGLEFLIYFQGNSAPDKSGLPSDRFSAERTGGSVSTLTIQRTQQEDSAVYLCASSSYTGVNEKLFFGSGTQLSVL.

This clone was counted between two and nine times. The rearrangement uses TRBV14 and TRBJ1-2, with D hard to call. Trimming cost V 4 bases and J 2 bases, with 11 bases left between them. The germline V gene encodes CDR1 SGHDN and CDR2 FVKESK. The CDR3 is made up of 14 amino acids. CDR3 in amino acids: CASSPNRWNYGYTF. CDR3 in DNA: TGTGCCAGCAGCCCAAACCGTTGGAACTATGGCTACACCTTC.

The chain couples TRBV7-2 to TRBJ2-5; TRBD2 aligns across 8 bases. The CDR3 consists of 14 residues. CDR1 and CDR2 (germline): SGHTA, FQGNSA. The trim removed 2 bases at V and 2 bases at J, leaving 1 base unmatched. For the CDR3, the DNA is TGTGCCAGCAGCTTATTAGCGGGACAAGAGACCCAGTACTTC. Amino acids: CASSLLAGQETQYF.

The chain couples TRBV9 to TRBJ2-2, with no clear D. Germline values: CDR1 SGDLS, CDR2 YYNGEE. V lost 0 bases to trimming and J lost 5 bases, with 8 bases between them. The CDR3 is made up of 14 amino acids. The CDR3 region is CASSVAQTTGELFF. DNA for the CDR3: TGTGCCAGCAGCGTAGCTCAGACGACCGGGGAGCTGTTTTTT.

Concerning this clone itself: Other DNA sequences in the same sample also yield this CDR3. CDR3 DNA sequence: TGTGCCAGCAGCTTAGGGGACAGTCAAGGCTACACCTTC. It yields the protein CASSLGDSQGYTF. This chain joins TRBV7-9 and TRBJ1-2; 7 nucleotides agree with TRBD1. CDR3 length equals 13 residues. V was clipped by 1 base and J by 8 bases; unmatched bases: 4. In germline, CDR1 is SEHNR, CDR2 FQNEAQ (reference sequence).

The chain combines TRBV14 with TRBJ2-3; 8 nucleotides agree with TRBD1. There are 15 residues in the CDR3. Germline V gene sequence: CDR1 SGHDN, CDR2 FVKESK. Trimming took 4 bases from V and 1 from J; bases not matched to a gene: 4. The CDR3 DNA is TGTGCCAGCAGCCCCGGACAGGGCGGCACAGATACGCAGTATTTT. Its translation: CASSPGQGGTDTQYF.

The V call is TRBV4-1, the J call TRBJ2-1; D may match TRBD1 or TRBD2 (6 bases each). Germline CDR1 is MGHRA and CDR2 is YSYEKL. The CDR3 loop spans 14 amino acids. Trimming left V 3 bases short and J 7 bases short, with 13 bases between. The CDR3 protein is CASSHPGGENEQFF. Written as DNA, the CDR3 is TGCGCCAGCAGCCACCCCGGGGGCGAAAATGAGCAGTTCTTC.

The J gene is TRBJ2-1, the V gene TRBV27; TRBD1 is a possible D gene (6 bases). CDR3 length: 17 amino acids. Germline assignment: CDR1 MNHEY and CDR2 SMNVEV (reference sequence). V lost 4 bases and J lost 2, with 18 bases in between. CDR3 bases: TGTGCCAGCAGTTCCTTTTCCGGGACACAGACCTACAATGAGCAGTTCTTC. Protein: CASSSFSGTQTYNEQFF.

The chain links TRBV5-6 to TRBJ1-4; TRBD1 agrees at 7 bases. Germline V gene data show CDR1 as SGHDT and CDR2 as YYEEEE. The CDR3 spans 16 residues. Trimming took 0 bases from V and 0 from J; bases not matched to a gene: 2. The CDR3 here is CASSLDRGATNEKLFF. The CDR3 nucleotides are TGTGCCAGCAGCTTGGACAGGGGAGCAACTAATGAAAAACTGTTTTTT.

V is TRBV7-3 and J is TRBJ2-2; D unclear. Per germline, CDR1 SGHTA and CDR2 FQGTGA. Trimming took off 3 bases at V and 2 bases at J, with 7 bases between the two ends. CDR3 length: 14 amino acids. This CDR3 reads CASSLMGNTGELFF. CDR3 nucleotides: TGTGCCAGCAGCTTGATGGGAAACACCGGGGAGCTGTTTTTT.

V is TRBV6-6 and J is TRBJ1-5; D may be TRBD1 (5 bases). V shed 7 bases and J shed 3 bases, with 7 bases lying between them. Germline loops: CDR1 MNHNY, CDR2 SVGAGI (reference sequence). This CDR3 is 12 amino acids long. The CDR3 loop reads CASKGANQPQHF. CDR3 sequence (DNA): TGTGCCAGCAAAGGGGCCAATCAGCCCCAGCATTTT.

The chain recombines TRBV7-9 with TRBJ2-7, with no clear D. The germline V gene encodes CDR1 SEHNR and CDR2 FQNEAQ (reference sequence). This CDR3 is built from 16 residues. Trimming left V 3 bases short and J 1 base short, with 16 bases between. The DNA for the CDR3 is TGTGCCAGCAGCTTGTCCGTGGTCCATGAGTCCTACGAGCAGTACTTC. It is translated as CASSLSVVHESYEQYF.

CDR3 bases: TGTGCCAGCAGCTTAGCGGTTAGCTCCTACGAGCAGTACTTC. It specifies CASSLAVSSYEQYF. The rearrangement joins TRBV7-2 to TRBJ2-7; D gene uncertain. Germline CDR1 SGHTA, CDR2 FQGNSA. The CDR3 spans 14 residues. V dropped 0 bases and J dropped 0 bases, with 6 bases sitting between them.

The chain couples TRBV30 to TRBJ2-5; either TRBD1 or TRBD2 may fit D (5 bases each). The CDR3 is 15 residues long. Trimming took off 2 bases at V and 5 bases at J, with 18 bases between the two ends. CDR1 and CDR2 from the germline V gene are GTSNPN and SVGIG (reference sequence). The CDR3 sequence: CAWSLTWGEGETQYF. The CDR3 region has the DNA TGTGCCTGGAGTCTAACGTGGGGTGAGGGGGAGACCCAGTACTTC.

The chain links TRBV6-5 to TRBJ2-5; 11 bases are a match to TRBD1. Germline loops: CDR1 MNHEY, CDR2 SVGAGI. The CDR3 is 16 residues long. The V and J ends lost 4 bases and 4 bases, in that order; junction bases with no gene match: 8. The CDR3: CASSSVAGTGGETQYF. As DNA, the CDR3 is TGTGCCAGCAGTTCCGTAGCCGGGACAGGGGGAGAGACCCAGTACTTC.

V usage is TRBV27 and J usage is TRBJ2-1, with D unclear. V was trimmed by 1 base and J by 3 bases, leaving 10 bases between them. There are 15 residues in the CDR3. Germline V gene data show CDR1 as MNHEY and CDR2 as SMNVEV (reference sequence). The CDR3 DNA sequence: TGTGCCAGCAGTTTATTGGCTCCACACTACAATGAGCAGTTCTTC. Protein product: CASSLLAPHYNEQFF.

The chain links TRBV19 to TRBJ2-3, with 8 bases aligning to TRBD1. The length of the CDR3 is 14 residues. CDR1 is LNHDA and CDR2 is SQIVND in the germline V gene (reference sequence). The junction had 5 bases not matched to a gene; V was cut back by 7 bases and J by 2 bases. As DNA, the CDR3 is TGTGCCAGTAAAGCACAGGGGGTCACAGATACGCAGTATTTT. Its protein is CASKAQGVTDTQYF.

The chain combines TRBV30 with TRBJ2-3; D gene uncertain. Trimming took off 5 bases at V and 2 bases at J, with 17 bases between the two ends. The CDR3 is 15 residues long. Germline V CDR1 and CDR2: GTSNPN, SVGIG (reference sequence). The CDR3 spells CAWALLGWNTDTQYF. CDR3 nucleotides: TGTGCCTGGGCCCTCTTGGGTTGGAACACAGATACGCAGTATTTT.

V usage is TRBV7-9 and J usage is TRBJ1-3; no reliable D call. CDR1 is SEHNR and CDR2 is FQNEAQ in the germline V gene (reference sequence). The CDR3 sequence is 15 residues long. The V end lost 5 bases, the J end lost 4 bases, and 15 bases lay between the germline ends. This CDR3 reads CASSPKIRIGNTIYF. CDR3 bases: TGTGCCAGCAGCCCCAAGATCAGGATAGGAAACACCATATATTTT.

Details on this clone: The junction departs from germline at one end; a sequencing error may be responsible. This chain uses TRBV7-7 with TRBJ2-5; D is perhaps TRBD2 (6 bases). CDR3 length: 15 amino acids. Germline loops: CDR1 SSHAT, CDR2 FNYEAQ (reference sequence). In DNA, the CDR3 is TGTGCTAGCAGCTTAGGAGGGAGTGTAGCCGAGACCCAGTACTTC. As protein: CASSLGGSVAETQYF.

The chain links TRBV25-1 to TRBJ1-6, with 9 bases matching TRBD1. The CDR3 covers 15 residues. V trimming: 2 bases; J trimming: 10 bases; junction bases outside the gene matches: 6. The V gene's germline CDR1 is MGHDK and CDR2 SYGVNS. The CDR3 is CASSERDREGSPLHF. The DNA of the CDR3 is TGTGCCAGCAGTGAACGGGACAGGGAGGGCTCACCCCTCCACTTT.

The J gene is TRBJ1-4, the V gene TRBV7-6, with 8 positions matching TRBD1. Trimming took 5 bases from V and 8 from J; bases not matched to a gene: 7. This CDR3 is built from 14 residues. CDR1 SGHVS and CDR2 FNYEAQ come from the germline V gene. The CDR3 DNA follows: TGTGCCAGCAGCGGACAGGGCGGGAGGGAAAAACTGTTTTTT. This codes for CASSGQGGREKLFF.

The chain has TRBV10-3 and TRBJ1-4; weak D call: TRBD1 (5 bases). V was pared by 3 bases and J by 0 bases, with 8 bases between. From germline, CDR1 is ENHRY and CDR2 SYGVKD. There are 15 residues in the CDR3. The CDR3 sequence: CAISDRVATNEKLFF. The CDR3 DNA sequence: TGTGCCATCAGTGACAGGGTCGCAACTAATGAAAAACTGTTTTTT.

The V call is TRBV9, the J call TRBJ2-2, with TRBD2 matching over 7 bases. J lost 2 bases, V lost 4 bases, and 8 bases had no gene match. The CDR3 covers 16 residues. Germline assignment: CDR1 SGDLS and CDR2 YYNGEE. The CDR3 DNA sequence: TGTGCCAGCAGCCACCCGGGACTAACCAACACCGGGGAGCTGTTTTTT. It specifies CASSHPGLTNTGELFF.

V gene TRBV28 combines with J gene TRBJ2-7; 9 bases agree with TRBD1. This CDR3 is built from 15 residues. Germline CDR1 reads MDHEN; CDR2 reads SYDVKM. With 6 bases clipped from V and 0 bases from J, the junction kept 6 bases outside the gene matches. The CDR3 region is CASSRTGDSSYEQYF. The CDR3 bases are TGTGCCAGCAGCCGGACAGGGGATTCCTCCTACGAGCAGTACTTC.

This clone occurred a few times. J is TRBJ1-1 and V is TRBV10-3; TRBD1 is a possible D gene (5 bases). The CDR3 is 12 amino acids. Germline CDR1 reads ENHRY; CDR2 reads SYGVKD. The V gene lost 5 bases and the J gene lost 1 base, with 5 bases spanning the gap. The CDR3 DNA reads TGTGCCATCAGTCAGGGGAACACTGAAGCTTTCTTT. Protein product: CAISQGNTEAFF.

The J gene is TRBJ1-3, the V gene TRBV5-4; D possibly corresponds to TRBD1 (5 bases). The CDR3 length is 14 residues. CDR1 and CDR2 (germline): SGHNT, YYREEE (reference sequence). Trimming removed 0 bases from V and 7 bases from J, with 11 bases in between. The CDR3 nucleotides read TGTGCCAGCAGCTTGGAGGCAGGGAGGAACACCATATATTTT. Translated: CASSLEAGRNTIYF.

This clone was detected ten times or more. This chain joins TRBV5-1 and TRBJ1-2; 10 bases are shared with TRBD1. The CDR3 is 15 amino acids. Unmatched junction bases numbered 8, after V lost 1 base and J lost 8 bases. CDR1 and CDR2 (germline): SGHRS, YFSETQ. CDR3 region: CASSLSSTGGEGYTF. The CDR3 nucleotides are TGCGCCAGCAGCTTGAGTTCGACAGGGGGCGAGGGCTACACCTTC.

This chain connects TRBV5-1 to TRBJ2-3; TRBD2 agrees at 7 bases. Germline V lookup: CDR1 SGHRS, CDR2 YFSETQ. The CDR3 sequence is 14 residues long. V shed 6 bases and J 6 bases; nucleotides not matched to a gene: 10. Here the CDR3 DNA reads TGCGCCAGCACTCGGGAGGTGGGCAGGGATACGCAGTATTTT. As protein: CASTREVGRDTQYF.